This is a list of T cell receptor beta chains from one sample in a study of cytomegalovirus exposure and HLA in healthy donors. Sequenced by immunoSEQ multiplex PCR; TCRdb stores in-frame clones only, minus some. Of fewer than 120,000 clones detected, 88% appear once; the ten largest clones hold roughly 1.4%. Sample: PBMCs. These receptors all come from a woman aged 30 to 39 in good health and CMV-seropositive. The CDR3 runs from the conserved cysteine through the conserved F or W. A D gene is named only where the DNA matches it firmly. Size values are once, few and many counts, or a class for expanded clones, and some rows have none.

TRBV11-3	once	TRBJ2-2	.	CASSSHGGTGELFF	TGTGCCAGCAGCTCCCACGGGGGCACCGGGGAGCTGTTTTTT
TRBV6-1	.	TRBJ2-1	TRBD2	CASSEASGGSYNEQFF	TGTGCCAGCAGTGAAGCGAGCGGGGGTTCCTACAATGAGCAGTTCTTC
TRBV5-8	.	TRBJ2-5	.	CASSPGTTPGETQYF	TGTGCCAGCAGCCCGGGGACAACCCCCGGGGAGACCCAGTACTTC
TRBV30	once	TRBJ1-2	TRBD1	CAIPGQGNYGYTF	TGTGCCATCCCGGGACAGGGGAACTATGGCTACACCTTC
TRBV29-1	.	TRBJ2-1	TRBD2	CSVGPAGGRVTEQFF	TGCAGCGTGGGGCCAGCGGGAGGCCGCGTTACTGAGCAGTTCTTC
TRBV4-1	.	TRBJ1-3	.	CASSQVRPSDFPNTIYF	TGCGCCAGCAGCCAAGTACGACCCTCGGACTTCCCCAACACCATATATTTT
TRBV14	.	TRBJ2-3	TRBD2	CASSQATSGRDTQYF	TGTGCCAGCAGCCAAGCAACTAGCGGGAGGGATACGCAGTATTTT
TRBV7-9	few	TRBJ2-7	.	CASSLASLEQYF	TGTGCCAGCAGCTTAGCTAGCCTAGAGCAGTACTTC
TRBV5-4	.	TRBJ2-7	TRBD1	CASSLPGQGYEQYF	TGTGCCAGCAGCTTACCGGGACAGGGGTACGAGCAGTACTTC
TRBV4-3	.	TRBJ1-5	.	CASSQDWQFNQPQHF	TGCGCCAGCAGCCAAGATTGGCAGTTCAATCAGCCCCAGCATTTT
TRBV7-2	few	TRBJ1-2	TRBD1	CASSLWTGEDYGYTF	TGTGCCAGCAGCCTATGGACAGGGGAGGACTATGGCTACACCTTC
TRBV7-2	.	TRBJ2-2	.	CASSTLASGELFF	TGTGCCAGCAGCACACTAGCTTCCGGGGAGCTGTTTTTT
TRBV10-2	.	TRBJ2-7	TRBD1	CASSGQGRTGRHRDEQYF	TGCGCCAGCAGCGGACAGGGTAGAACTGGAAGACACAGGGACGAGCAGTACTTC
TRBV28	.	TRBJ2-1	.	CASSLSDEQFF	TGTGCCAGCAGTTTATCCGATGAGCAGTTCTTC
TRBV7-9	.	TRBJ2-3	.	CASSPILASTDTQYF	TGTGCCAGCAGCCCGATTTTGGCTAGCACAGATACGCAGTATTTT
TRBV27	.	TRBJ1-1	.	CASLGQMNTEAFF	TGTGCCAGCCTGGGGCAGATGAACACTGAAGCTTTCTTT
TRBV15	.	TRBJ2-5	.	CATSRGTVEETQYF	TGTGCCACCAGCAGAGGGACAGTAGAAGAGACCCAGTACTTC
TRBV7-3	.	TRBJ2-3	.	CASSLGHTPTDTQYF	TGTGCCAGCAGCTTGGGACATACTCCCACAGATACGCAGTATTTT
TRBV7-6	.	TRBJ2-7	.	CASSHRGAPYEQYF	TGTGCCAGCAGCCATCGGGGTGCCCCCTACGAGCAGTACTTC
TRBV7-2	.	TRBJ1-3	.	CASSSLVENTIYF	TGTGCCAGCAGCTCCCTGGTAGAAAACACCATATATTTT
TRBV28	.	TRBJ2-1	TRBD2	CASRGLADYNEQFF	TGTGCCAGCAGGGGACTAGCGGACTACAATGAGCAGTTCTTC
TRBV19	.	TRBJ2-7	.	CASSTTRNTYEQYF	TGTGCCAGTAGTACTACGCGGAATACCTACGAGCAGTACTTC
TRBV28	.	TRBJ2-7	TRBD2	CASRQPGLAAYEQYF	TGTGCCAGCCGACAGCCGGGACTAGCGGCTTACGAGCAGTACTTC
TRBV15	.	TRBJ2-3	.	CATSRTTGPGVGTDTQYF	TGTGCCACCAGCAGAACGACCGGACCGGGAGTGGGCACAGATACGCAGTATTTT
TRBV5-6	.	TRBJ2-1	TRBD1	CASSLMGQGDLNEQFF	TGTGCCAGCAGCTTGATGGGACAGGGGGATCTCAATGAGCAGTTCTTC
TRBV11-1	.	TRBJ2-2	.	CASSLSRGVGELFF	TGTGCCAGCAGCTTAAGCAGGGGGGTCGGGGAGCTGTTTTTT
TRBV30	.	TRBJ1-2	TRBD1	CAWSNRGQGLGYTF	TGTGCCTGGAGTAATAGGGGACAGGGGCTTGGCTACACCTTC
TRBV5-1	.	TRBJ1-4	.	CASSLVTGASTNEKLFF	TGCGCCAGCAGCTTGGTCACAGGCGCCTCAACTAATGAAAAACTGTTTTTT
TRBV6-5	.	TRBJ2-2	TRBD1	CASSFDRVGGGELFF	TGTGCCAGCAGTTTCGACAGGGTAGGAGGCGGGGAGCTGTTTTTT
TRBV23-1	.	TRBJ2-1	.	CASSQSKVALYNEQFF	TGCGCCAGCAGTCAATCCAAGGTAGCGCTGTACAATGAGCAGTTCTTC
TRBV7-8	.	TRBJ1-2	.	CASSETDSSLGYTF	TGTGCCAGCAGCGAAACGGACAGCAGCTTGGGCTACACCTTC
TRBV6-5	.	TRBJ1-2	TRBD1	CASSYSEGQVAGYTF	TGTGCCAGCAGTTACTCGGAGGGACAGGTGGCTGGCTACACCTTC
TRBV14	.	TRBJ2-2	.	CASSQAVNTGELFF	TGTGCCAGCAGCCAAGCGGTGAACACCGGGGAGCTGTTTTTT
TRBV6-6	once	TRBJ1-1	.	CASSYYTRSAEAFF	TGTGCCAGCAGTTACTACACCCGCAGCGCTGAAGCTTTCTTT
TRBV5-1	.	TRBJ2-1	TRBD2	CASSLGMSGRPYNEQFF	TGCGCCAGCAGCTTGGGGATGAGCGGGAGGCCCTACAATGAGCAGTTCTTC
TRBV14	once	TRBJ2-7	TRBD2	CASSVYIAGAGEQYF	TGTGCCAGCAGTGTGTACATAGCGGGAGCGGGCGAGCAGTACTTC
TRBV7-9	.	TRBJ2-1	.	CASSLGAGLSSYNEQFF	TGTGCCAGCAGCTTAGGGGCGGGCCTGAGCTCCTACAATGAGCAGTTCTTC
TRBV12-5	.	TRBJ2-7	.	CASGPDSSYEQYF	TGTGCTAGTGGTCCTGACAGCTCCTACGAGCAGTACTTC
TRBV5-3	once	TRBJ2-7	TRBD1	CARSLGGRDREYEQYF	TGTGCCAGAAGCTTGGGGGGGCGGGACAGGGAATATGAGCAGTACTTC
TRBV11-1	.	TRBJ2-7	.	CASSRDFYEQYF	TGTGCCAGCAGCCGGGACTTCTACGAGCAGTACTTC
TRBV13	many	TRBJ1-2	TRBD1	CASSLGTGGGYTF	TGTGCCAGCAGCTTAGGGACAGGGGGTGGCTACACCTTC
TRBV28	.	TRBJ1-1	TRBD1	CASSSPGQATEAFF	TGTGCCAGCAGCTCACCGGGACAGGCGACTGAAGCTTTCTTT
TRBV30	.	TRBJ1-1	.	CAWTPLTGAFF	TGTGCCTGGACGCCACTCACGGGGGCTTTCTTT
TRBV2	.	TRBJ2-7	.	CASSQRLYEQYF	TGTGCCAGCAGTCAGAGACTCTACGAGCAGTACTTC